This T cell receptor (beta chain) was recovered during a study of blood T cell repertoires in COVID-19. Overall study context: T cells, B-cell-depleted T cells, or PBMCs supplied cDNA or gDNA.

Original processing notes: Cell counts per sample came from amplifying reference gene primers. Some clones are missing from TCRdb's copy, which holds only in-frame ones; the method was immunoSEQ multiplex PCR. V and J calls and clone size are as listed in that table; D and trimming were resolved from the DNA. In the table there are fewer than 200,000 clones, roughly 87% of which are singletons. Participant reports of clinical history set cohort assignment. Sequencing input: PBMCs or T cells enriched from blood (not recorded which). The sequence was collected from a human donor with acute COVID-19. The donor label of this sample is uncertain.

This CDR3 is CASSLAGGRRDTQYF. The CDR3 coding sequence is TGTGCCAGCAGCTTAGCGGGGGGGCGGAGAGATACGCAGTATTTT. V gene TRBV7-3 combines with J gene TRBJ2-3, with 9 bases fitting TRBD2. Trimming took 2 bases from V and 5 from J; bases not matched to a gene: 5. Germline CDR1 and CDR2: SGHTA and FQGTGA. The CDR3 is made up of 15 amino acids.